This T cell receptor (beta chain) originates from a study of CD8 T cells in ankylosing spondylitis. Study-wide findings and caveats: Reported data indicate significant enrichment of disease-linked clones within matched ankylosing spondylitis synovial fluid. Apparently characteristic of ankylosing spondylitis blood was a TCR beta motif (eight highly homologous variants).

Trimming took 4 bases from V and 1 from J, leaving 14 bases between them. Germline-derived CDR1 and CDR2 are SGHRS and YFSETQ. There are 15 residues in the CDR3. This clonotype came up a few times. Its target is not known. TCRdb fed the 5' RACE reads into MiXCR, producing one record per CDR3 protein. Altogether around 300,000 distinct CDR3 sequences are present, 14% to 15% being singletons, with the ten largest covering around 0.99%. The receptor's source is a male donor with ankylosing spondylitis or in good health (not recorded which). J is TRBJ1-1 and V is TRBV5-1; TRBD1 is a possible D gene (5 bases). Sequenced material: blood, either unsorted or a sorted T cell fraction (not recorded which). The CDR3 sequence is CASSTGPQKNTEAFF. In DNA form, the CDR3 reads TGCGCCAGCAGCACAGGTCCACAGAAGAACACTGAAGCTTTCTTT.